Listed here are 25 T cell receptor beta chains from one sample, sequenced in a study of OX40 agonist ivuxolimab in advanced cancers. This table comes from immunoSEQ multiplex PCR, and its TCRdb copy is limited to in-frame clones, with some not included. The sample shows roughly 47,000 clones, 89% of them seen only once. Sequences were derived from CD4+ or CD8+ T cells sorted from blood, sampled in a trial of the OX40 agonist ivuxolimab. These receptor sequences come from an adult with an advanced solid tumor such as melanoma, head and neck, liver or kidney cancer.

The chain carries TRBV9 and TRBJ2-3; no firm D call. V lost 0 bases and J 2 bases, leaving 10 bases between the germline ends. Per germline, CDR1 SGDLS and CDR2 YYNGEE. The CDR3 contains 15 residues. The CDR3 nucleotides read TGTGCCAGCAGCGTAGAGGGAACGGACACAGATACGCAGTATTTT. Its protein is CASSVEGTDTDTQYF.

The rearrangement joins TRBV27 to TRBJ2-1; 9 bases are shared with TRBD2. Germline V gene sequence: CDR1 MNHEY, CDR2 SMNVEV (reference sequence). Unmatched junction bases numbered 14, after V lost 7 bases and J lost 7 bases. This CDR3 has 16 amino acids. The CDR3 coding sequence is TGTGCCAGCATTAAGGCGGCGGGAGGGAGGGAAAATGAGCAGTTCTTC. Encoded protein: CASIKAAGGRENEQFF.

This chain joins TRBV5-6 and TRBJ1-1, with no clear D. V lost 1 base to trimming and J lost 5 bases, with 6 bases between them. The germline gives CDR1 SGHDT, CDR2 YYEEEE. The CDR3 spans 12 residues. CDR3 sequence (DNA): TGTGCCAGCAGCTTGACACCTACTGAAGCTTTCTTT. This translates into CASSLTPTEAFF.

This clone came up once. V usage is TRBV7-2 and J usage is TRBJ2-7; unclear D gene. Germline CDR1 SGHTA, CDR2 FQGNSA. Trimming shortened V by 0 bases and J by 2 bases, and 5 bases separated the two germline ends. The CDR3 runs to 13 residues. CDR3 in amino acids: CASSLATAYEQYF. CDR3 bases: TGTGCCAGCAGCTTAGCGACGGCCTACGAGCAGTACTTC.

The chain uses TRBV9 and TRBJ1-1; 9 nucleotides line up with TRBD1. The junction had 3 bases not matched to a gene; V was cut back by 0 bases and J by 9 bases. Germline V gene lookup returns CDR1 SGDLS and CDR2 YYNGEE. This CDR3 is built from 13 residues. Written as DNA, the CDR3 is TGTGCCAGCAGCGTAGAACACAGGGGGCAAGCTTTCTTT. Translating gives CASSVEHRGQAFF.

The CDR3 protein is CASSRPTDSLGLYGYTF. The CDR3 bases are TGTGCCAGCAGCCGACCTACGGACAGTTTAGGGCTATACGGCTACACCTTC. The J gene is TRBJ1-2, the V gene TRBV7-9; possible D gene TRBD1, 6 bases. CDR3 length equals 17 residues. CDR1 and CDR2 from the germline V gene are SEHNR and FQNEAQ (reference sequence). V was cut by 5 bases and J by 8 bases, with 27 bases left in between.

V gene TRBV6-5 combines with J gene TRBJ2-7, with D perhaps TRBD1 (6 bases). This CDR3 has 13 residues. The germline CDR1 and CDR2 sequences are MNHEY and SVGAGI. With 7 bases removed from V and 1 base from J, the gap between germline ends came to 11 bases. The CDR3 reads CASTQTGSYEQYF. The CDR3 DNA reads as TGTGCCAGCACCCAGACAGGATCCTACGAGCAGTACTTC.

V usage is TRBV28 and J usage is TRBJ1-2, with D hard to call. CDR1 is MDHEN and CDR2 is SYDVKM in the germline V gene. The CDR3 is 16 amino acids. Deletions cut 5 bases from V and 4 bases from J, with 20 bases between. CDR3 DNA sequence: TGTGCCAGCAGTGATGAGGTCCCGGGGAGTGGCTATGGCTACACCTTC. It is translated as CASSDEVPGSGYGYTF.

The rearrangement joins TRBV4-3 to TRBJ1-2; tentative D call: TRBD1 (6 bases). Germline-derived CDR1 and CDR2 are LGHNA and YSLEER. This CDR3 is built from 15 residues. The V gene lost 1 base and the J gene lost 8 bases, with 17 bases spanning the gap. The CDR3 loop reads CASSQGYGTLFGYTF. The CDR3 region has the DNA TGCGCCAGCAGCCAAGGGTACGGGACATTATTCGGCTACACCTTC.

The chain links TRBV7-8 to TRBJ2-5; 11 bases line up with TRBD1. V lost 2 bases and J lost 3; bases outside the gene matches: 8. The V gene's germline CDR1 is SGHVS and CDR2 FQNEAQ. The CDR3 loop spans 17 amino acids. CDR3 loop: CASSLPRDRGEEETQYF. The CDR3 DNA is TGTGCCAGCAGCTTACCGCGGGACAGGGGGGAGGAAGAGACCCAGTACTTC. Full variable domain (rest looked up from reference TRBV7-8 and TRBJ2-5): GAGVSQSPRYKVAKRGQDVALRCDPISGHVSLFWYQQALGQGPEFLTYFQNEAQLDKSGLPSDRFFAERPEGSVSTLKIQRTQQEDSAVYLCASSLPRDRGEEETQYFGPGTRLLVL.

The chain has TRBV5-4 and TRBJ2-2; 10 bases line up with TRBD1. After removal of 3 bases from V and 3 bases from J, the junction contained 2 bases not matched to a gene. CDR1 and CDR2 (germline): SGHNT, YYREEE (reference sequence). The CDR3 is 15 amino acids. CDR3 region: CASSSGTGDTGELFF. The CDR3 region has the DNA TGTGCCAGCAGCTCCGGGACAGGGGACACCGGGGAGCTGTTTTTT.

This clone was picked up a small number of times. V is TRBV9 and J is TRBJ2-1, with D hard to call. Looked up from germline, CDR1 is SGDLS and CDR2 is YYNGEE. The germline V and J ends were trimmed by 3 bases and 8 bases, with 12 bases remaining between them. This CDR3 has 13 residues. This CDR3 reads CASSAAGGDEQFF. In DNA, the CDR3 is TGTGCCAGCAGCGCCGCCGGCGGAGATGAGCAGTTCTTC.

V and J are TRBV27 and TRBJ2-5; D not resolved. In germline, CDR1 is MNHEY, CDR2 SMNVEV (reference sequence). The germline V and J ends were trimmed by 5 bases and 0 bases, with 16 bases remaining between them. The CDR3 spans 16 residues. The CDR3 spells CASSVLPGRNQETQYF. The CDR3, as DNA: TGTGCCAGCAGTGTTCTACCGGGCAGGAACCAAGAGACCCAGTACTTC.

Details on this clone: Other DNA sequences from this sample encode an identical CDR3 as well. The gene calls are TRBV4-3 and TRBJ1-2; D may be TRBD1 (6 bases). The CDR3 spans 15 residues. Trimming removed 0 bases from V and 6 bases from J, with 14 bases in between. In germline, CDR1 is LGHNA, CDR2 YSLEER. CDR3 loop: CASSQDRGAGDGYTF. CDR3 nucleotide sequence: TGCGCCAGCAGCCAAGATAGGGGGGCAGGGGATGGCTACACCTTC.

Remarks on this clone: The same CDR3 is also encoded by other DNA sequences in this sample. CDR3 in DNA: TGTGCCAGCTCACCACCGGGGGCAGGTGGCTACACCTTC. This sequence encodes CASSPPGAGGYTF. The chain uses TRBV18 and TRBJ1-2; D may be TRBD1 (6 bases). Germline V gene data show CDR1 as KGHSH and CDR2 as LQKENI. The CDR3 covers 13 residues. Trimming took 0 bases from V and 7 from J, leaving 9 bases between them.

This chain links TRBV4-3 with TRBJ1-4; D is perhaps TRBD1 (5 bases). CDR3 length: 15 amino acids. Trimming shortened V by 6 bases and J by 9 bases, and 20 bases separated the two germline ends. Per germline, CDR1 LGHNA and CDR2 YSLEER. The DNA of the CDR3 is TGCGCCAGCAGTCTTTTGGGGGGGGTAAGACAAAAACTGTTTTTT. Its translation is CASSLLGGVRQKLFF.

The chain combines TRBV19 with TRBJ1-1; D unresolved. Germline values: CDR1 LNHDA, CDR2 SQIVND (reference sequence). CDR3 length equals 13 residues. V lost 5 bases and J lost 1, with 8 bases in between. The CDR3 region is CASSWVGNTEAFF. CDR3 nucleotide sequence: TGTGCCAGTAGTTGGGTTGGGAACACTGAAGCTTTCTTT.

The chain carries TRBV28 and TRBJ2-1; the D gene could be TRBD1 or TRBD2 (5 bases each). This CDR3 spans 17 amino acids. Trimming removed 5 bases from V and 3 bases from J, with 20 bases in between. Germline CDR1 and CDR2: MDHEN and SYDVKM. This CDR3 reads CASSPLLTGPVYNEQFF. The CDR3 DNA reads TGTGCCAGCAGTCCCCTCTTGACGGGACCGGTCTACAATGAGCAGTTCTTC.

This clone was found once. The chain is built from TRBV6-5 and TRBJ1-1; possible D gene TRBD1, 5 bases. Trimming removed 2 bases from V and 1 base from J, with 8 bases in between. CDR1 is MNHEY and CDR2 is SVGAGI in the germline V gene. This CDR3 contains 14 residues. The CDR3, as DNA: TGTGCCAGCAGTTACGAGGGGCAGAACACTGAAGCTTTCTTT. This gives the protein CASSYEGQNTEAFF.

V usage is TRBV30 and J usage is TRBJ1-5; D is uncertain. The V and J ends lost 0 bases and 4 bases respectively, with 7 bases between them. Germline V lookup: CDR1 GTSNPN, CDR2 SVGIG (reference sequence). This CDR3 comprises 13 residues. CDR3 sequence reads: CAWSVQMNQPQHF. Here the CDR3 DNA reads TGTGCCTGGAGTGTGCAAATGAATCAGCCCCAGCATTTT.

The chain uses TRBV7-3 and TRBJ2-7; D not certain. The CDR3 consists of 15 residues. Germline CDR1 SGHTA, CDR2 FQGTGA. The V gene lost 7 bases and the J gene lost 0 bases, with 16 bases spanning the gap. The CDR3 DNA reads as TGTGCCAGCACCCCCCCCCACCTTCCCTCCTACGAGCAGTACTTC. This encodes CASTPPHLPSYEQYF.

This chain links TRBV7-9 with TRBJ2-7; 7 bases agree with TRBD1. CDR1 is SEHNR and CDR2 is FQNEAQ in the germline V gene (reference sequence). The CDR3 contains 12 residues. After removal of 7 bases from V and 3 bases from J, the junction contained 3 bases not matched to a gene. The DNA for the CDR3 is TGTGCCAGCAATCCAGGGGGCTACGAGCAGTACTTC. It yields the protein CASNPGGYEQYF.

This CDR3 reads CASLSGSSDEQFF. The CDR3 DNA follows: TGTGCCAGCCTGAGCGGGTCTAGCGATGAGCAGTTCTTC. The chain carries TRBV6-5 and TRBJ2-1; D is perhaps TRBD2 (6 bases). CDR1 and CDR2 (germline): MNHEY, SVGAGI. Trimming took off 8 bases at V and 8 bases at J, with 16 bases between the two ends. The CDR3 runs 13 residues.

This chain links TRBV11-2 with TRBJ2-3, with a weak D call TRBD2 (5 bases). The CDR3 is 13 amino acids. V was cut by 7 bases and J by 10 bases, with 18 bases left in between. CDR1 and CDR2 (germline): SGHAT, FQNNGV. This CDR3 reads CASTWSGGIPQYF. The CDR3 DNA reads TGTGCCAGCACCTGGTCAGGAGGAATTCCGCAGTATTTT.

In DNA, the CDR3 is TGTGCCAGTGGGACTAGCGGGAGTGGGTCGACCTACGAGCAGTACTTC. Its translation: CASGTSGSGSTYEQYF. The chain links TRBV9 to TRBJ2-7; the match to TRBD2 covers 14 bases. Trimming took 8 bases from V and 2 from J; bases not matched to a gene: 9. The CDR3 is made up of 16 amino acids. Per germline, CDR1 SGDLS and CDR2 YYNGEE.